This entry describes one T cell receptor beta chain. It lacks a known antigen. Within one base of it there is no much larger clone, and no base qualities were kept. This sample is part of a study of post-analysis software for immune sequencing data (dated by TCRdb to about 2015). Study-wide context: Recorded disease courses included relapsing-remitting, secondary progressive and progressive-relapsing multiple sclerosis, with some patients lacking subtype annotation. The patient repertoires were set against around ten previously published healthy control repertoires from donors whose ages ranged from roughly 6 to 26 years. A subset of samples was prepared in parallel using single-end sample barcoding, then pooled and co-amplified after Illumina adapter ligation. General study outcomes and caveats: Multiple sclerosis patients had significantly lower normalized Chao1 diversity than controls, a result that suggests substantial peripheral T-cell clonal expansion. The multiple sclerosis patient group was slightly younger than the control group. Patients showed significantly higher frequencies than controls for roughly five TRBV segments, among them TRBV5-6, TRBV5-1 and TRBV20-1. Direct clustering with F measure showed strong co-clustering of samples prepared in the same batch, prompting a batch-effect correction.

Measured from the cysteine to the phenylalanine, the CDR3 is 13 residues long. Kept here is only the CDR3 DNA, which spans 39 bases and is read in frame from base 1. Per the germline V gene, SGHDT is the CDR1 and YYEEEE is the CDR2. The junction shows trimming of 0 bases on V and 8 bases on J, plus 10 bases between the germline ends. To prepare the library, PCR was applied. TCRdb lists the instrument as Illumina HiSeq 2500. To reduce PCR and sequencing biases, unique molecular identifiers were incorporated into the TCR beta cDNA libraries. Every 1 to 10 million input T cells yielded some 500,000 cDNA molecules, meaning each molecule approximated one T cell. The patient libraries were prepared and sequenced using the same protocol as the earlier healthy control dataset. Within a given batch, samples were prepared together, multiplexed and sequenced on the same HiSeq lane. Concerning the study's data processing: MIGEC handled the raw barcoded reads, throwing out single-read molecular identifier groups before consensus assembly and CDR3 extraction. Clonotype tables were post-analysed with VDJtools, and diversity was normalized by down-sampling all datasets to the smallest sample size. Repertoire overlap clustering matched CDR3 amino acid but not nucleotide sequences to correct batch-related cross-sample contamination. In-frame beta chains were kept once TCRdb had trimmed the public reads at Q25 with fastp and called clones with MiXCR. Every CDR3 protein is listed once, alongside the most common genes and DNA of its rows. TCRdb's processing, not the authors' own work, is the source of the V and J calls. The sample table contains a few hundred thousand distinct CDR3 sequences; only one count was recorded for around a third of them. The top ten clonotypes cover less than 6% of the sample.

To demonstrate the VDJtools post-analysis software, the study profiled TCR beta repertoires from the peripheral blood of 10 to 15 young patients with multiple sclerosis. Multiple sclerosis patients were children and adolescents aged roughly 6 to 17 years. This TCR was sampled from a girl aged 2-17 years with multiple sclerosis. What was sequenced was blood. The receptor chain draws on TRBV5-6 and TRBJ2-3; too little of a D gene remains to name it. The CDR3 protein sequence reads: CASSLVSTGTQYF. The DNA reads as follows: TGTGCCAGCAGCTTGGTTAGTACGGGTACGCAGTATTTT.